The 8 T cell receptor beta chains given below trace back to one sample, sequenced in a study of blood T cell repertoires in COVID-19 (dated by TCRdb to between 2020 and 2021). Library generation was performed with the immunoSEQ multiplex PCR assay. TCRdb took over this immuneACCESS table, retaining in-frame rearrangements with V and J assigned. Such tables are incomplete; in checked studies, under half of the missing clones stem from an unresolved V gene, and the remainder is unexplained. The sample profile shows 450,000 or so clones; roughly 89% of them were found once. The top ten clones comprise less than 0.95% of the sample. Sequencing was performed on peripheral blood. The receptors come from a man aged 18 to 30 with COVID-19, enrolled during active disease.

The chain combines TRBV2 with TRBJ2-2, with 7 nucleotides matching TRBD2. The junction had 11 bases not matched to a gene; V was cut back by 6 bases and J by 1 base. Looked up from germline, CDR1 is SNHLY and CDR2 is FYNNEI. The CDR3 loop spans 17 amino acids. CDR3 residues: CASRAPQRGLNTGELFF. The DNA of the CDR3 is TGTGCCAGCAGGGCGCCTCAGCGGGGACTGAACACCGGGGAGCTGTTTTTT.

The genes are TRBV10-3 and TRBJ1-1, with a possible D match to TRBD1 (6 bases). V was pared by 6 bases and J by 0 bases, with 14 bases between. Germline CDR1 reads ENHRY; CDR2 reads SYGVKD. The CDR3 is 15 residues long. CDR3 DNA sequence: TGTGCCATCAGGGACAGCGACAGCTTGAACACTGAAGCTTTCTTT. Protein: CAIRDSDSLNTEAFF.

The chain joins TRBV6-6 to TRBJ2-5; maybe TRBD1 (5 bases). V lost 10 bases and J 8 bases, leaving 17 bases between the germline ends. Germline V lookup: CDR1 MNHNY, CDR2 SVGAGI (reference sequence). CDR3 length: 12 amino acids. Here the CDR3 DNA reads TGTGCCACCTCGGACAACCAAGTTACCCAGTACTTC. This gives the protein CATSDNQVTQYF.

The V gene is TRBV11-1, the J gene TRBJ2-5, with D tentatively TRBD1 (5 bases). Trimming pared 5 bases from V and 2 bases from J, leaving 12 bases between. This CDR3 has 14 amino acids. In germline, CDR1 is SGHAT, CDR2 FQDESV (reference sequence). The CDR3: CASSARQYQETQYF. The CDR3, as DNA: TGTGCCAGCAGCGCACGACAGTATCAAGAGACCCAGTACTTC.

This chain joins TRBV6-5 and TRBJ2-1, with TRBD2 identical over 13 bases. This CDR3 has 15 amino acids. V lost 6 bases, J lost 3 bases, and 2 bases stayed unmatched. The germline gives CDR1 MNHEY, CDR2 SVGAGI. CDR3 bases: TGTGCCAGCAGACGGACTAGCGGGGGCTACAATGAGCAGTTCTTC. Amino acid sequence: CASRRTSGGYNEQFF.

This sequence joins TRBV20-1 and TRBJ1-1; D is ambiguous. Germline loops: CDR1 DFQATT, CDR2 SNEGSKA (reference sequence). The CDR3 has 11 residues. Trimming cost V 3 bases and J 6 bases, with 8 bases left between them. This CDR3 is CSASGGAEAFF. The CDR3, as DNA: TGCAGTGCTAGTGGCGGGGCTGAAGCTTTCTTT.

Only one count was recorded for this clone. The rearrangement joins TRBV6-5 to TRBJ1-2, with 11 bases fitting TRBD1. Germline V gene sequence: CDR1 MNHEY, CDR2 SVGAGI. Losses at the gene ends were 2 bases for V and 8 bases for J; bases not matched to a gene: 4. The CDR3 is 14 amino acids. CDR3 loop: CASSYGQGALGYTF. CDR3 nucleotides: TGTGCCAGCAGTTACGGACAGGGGGCGCTGGGCTACACCTTC.

This clone was seen just once. The CDR3 loop is CAWSRGANTEAFF. The CDR3 nucleotides are TGTGCCTGGAGTCGGGGGGCGAACACTGAAGCTTTCTTT. The rearrangement links TRBV30 to TRBJ1-1; D is perhaps TRBD1 (6 bases). Trimming left V 2 bases short and J 1 base short, with 8 bases between. Germline V gene lookup returns CDR1 GTSNPN and CDR2 SVGIG (reference sequence). This CDR3 region has 13 residues. Full variable domain (remainder filled in from reference TRBV30 and TRBJ1-1): SQTIHQWPATLVQPVGSPLSLECTVEGTSNPNLYWYRQAAGRGLQLLFYSVGIGQISSEVPQNLSASRPQDRQFILSSKKLLLSDSGFYLCAWSRGANTEAFFGQGTRLTVV.